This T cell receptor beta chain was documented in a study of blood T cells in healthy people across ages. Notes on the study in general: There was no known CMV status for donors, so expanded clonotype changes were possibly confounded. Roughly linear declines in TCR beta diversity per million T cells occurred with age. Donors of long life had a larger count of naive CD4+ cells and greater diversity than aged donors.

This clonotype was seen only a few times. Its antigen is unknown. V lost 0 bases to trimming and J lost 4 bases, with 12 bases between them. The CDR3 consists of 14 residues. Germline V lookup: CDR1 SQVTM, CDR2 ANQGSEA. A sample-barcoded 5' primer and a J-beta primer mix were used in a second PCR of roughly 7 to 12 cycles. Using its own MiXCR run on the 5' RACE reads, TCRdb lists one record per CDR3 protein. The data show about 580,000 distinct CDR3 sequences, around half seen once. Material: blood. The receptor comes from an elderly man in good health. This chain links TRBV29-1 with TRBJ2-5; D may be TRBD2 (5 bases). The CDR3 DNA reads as TGCAGCGTTGAAGATCGTACTAGTTTAGAGACCCAGTACTTC. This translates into CSVEDRTSLETQYF.